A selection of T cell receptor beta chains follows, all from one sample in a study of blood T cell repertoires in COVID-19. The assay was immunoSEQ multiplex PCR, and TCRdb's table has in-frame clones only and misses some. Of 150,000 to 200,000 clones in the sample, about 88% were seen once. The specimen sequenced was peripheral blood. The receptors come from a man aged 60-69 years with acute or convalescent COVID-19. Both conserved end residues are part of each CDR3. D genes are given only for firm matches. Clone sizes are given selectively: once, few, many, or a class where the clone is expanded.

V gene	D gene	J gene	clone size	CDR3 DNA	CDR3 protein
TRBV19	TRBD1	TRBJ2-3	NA	TGTGCCAGTAGTGCCTTCGGGACAGGGGGCAGCACAGATACGCAGTATTTT	CASSAFGTGGSTDTQYF
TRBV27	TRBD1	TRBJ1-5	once	TGTGCCAGCGGGACAGGGTTATATCAGCCCCAGCATTTT	CASGTGLYQPQHF
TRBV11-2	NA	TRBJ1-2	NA	TGTGCCAGCAGCTTCCTGGGGGGGGACGGAAACTATGGCTACACCTTC	CASSFLGGDGNYGYTF
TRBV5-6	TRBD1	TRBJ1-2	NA	TGTGCCAGCAGCTATGGGCAGGGGGCGCCTGGAGGCTACACCTTC	CASSYGQGAPGGYTF
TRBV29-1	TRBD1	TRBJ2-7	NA	TGCAGCGTTCCCGGGACAGCCTTCGGCGAGCAGTACTTC	CSVPGTAFGEQYF
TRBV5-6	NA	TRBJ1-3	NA	TGTGCCAGCAGCCTTGACTTACGCTCTGGAAACACCATATATTTT	CASSLDLRSGNTIYF
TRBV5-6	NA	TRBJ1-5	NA	TGTGCCAGCAGCTTTGGTACGGGGCAGCCCCAGCATTTT	CASSFGTGQPQHF
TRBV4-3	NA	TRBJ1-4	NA	TGCGCCAGCAGCCAAGATTGGAGGGGTGGAGAAAAACTGTTTTTT	CASSQDWRGGEKLFF
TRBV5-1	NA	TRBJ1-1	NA	TGCGCCAGCGGAAGGGGGGGGACTGAAGCTTTCTTT	CASGRGGTEAFF
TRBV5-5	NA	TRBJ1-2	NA	TGTGCCAGCAGCGCCGTTACCGGGTCCGCTAACTATGGCTACACCTTC	CASSAVTGSANYGYTF
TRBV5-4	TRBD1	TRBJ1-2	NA	TGTGCCAGCAGCTTTGGACAGGGCGAGGGCTACACCTTC	CASSFGQGEGYTF
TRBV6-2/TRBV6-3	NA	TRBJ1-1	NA	TGTGCCAGCAGTTACTCTTCACAGGCAATGAACACTGAAGCTTTCTTT	CASSYSSQAMNTEAFF
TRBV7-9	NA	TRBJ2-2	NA	TGTGCCAGCAGCTTAGGGCTCGCGAACACCGGGGAGCTGTTTTTT	CASSLGLANTGELFF
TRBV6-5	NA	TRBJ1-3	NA	TGTGCCAGCAGTCACTATTGGCCTGGAAACACCATATATTTT	CASSHYWPGNTIYF
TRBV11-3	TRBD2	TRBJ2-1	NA	TGTGCTGTAGCTCTAGCGGGAATCAATGAGCAGTTCTTC	CAVALAGINEQFF
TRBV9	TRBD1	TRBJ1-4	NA	TGTGCCAGCAGCGTAACAGGGGATGGTGAAAAACTGTTTTTT	CASSVTGDGEKLFF
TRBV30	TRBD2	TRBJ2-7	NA	TGTGCCTGGAGTTTTGGCGGGGGGACCTACGAGCAGTACTTC	CAWSFGGGTYEQYF
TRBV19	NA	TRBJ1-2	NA	TGTGCCAGTAGTATAGATGGAGGGTATGGCTACACCTTC	CASSIDGGYGYTF
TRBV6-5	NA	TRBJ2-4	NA	TGTGCCAGCAGTTCCAGTATAGCCAAAAACATTCAGTACTTC	CASSSSIAKNIQYF
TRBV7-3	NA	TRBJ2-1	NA	TGTGCCAGCACCATAGAAGGGAGTAGAAGGTACAATGAGCAGTTCTTC	CASTIEGSRRYNEQFF
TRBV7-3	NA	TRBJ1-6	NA	TGTGCCAGCAGCAGCAGGGGCCCAGGAGGATCACCCCTCCACTTT	CASSSRGPGGSPLHF
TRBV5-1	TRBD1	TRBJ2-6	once	TGCGCCAGCAGCGTGGGACAGGGGGCTGGGGCCAACGTCCTGACTTTC	CASSVGQGAGANVLTF
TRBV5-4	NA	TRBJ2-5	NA	TGTGCCAGCAGCTTGGAAGCAGGAGGAAGGGAGACCCAGTACTTC	CASSLEAGGRETQYF
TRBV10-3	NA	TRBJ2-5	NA	TGTGCCATCAGTGAGGGCAAACAAGAGACCCAGTACTTC	CAISEGKQETQYF
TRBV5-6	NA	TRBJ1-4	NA	TGTGCCAGCAGCCCCACCCTCTACAGGGAGCCGGGCGATGAAAAACTGTTTTTT	CASSPTLYREPGDEKLFF
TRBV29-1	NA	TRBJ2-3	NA	TGCAGCGCCCTTCGGAGCACAGATACGCAGTATTTT	CSALRSTDTQYF
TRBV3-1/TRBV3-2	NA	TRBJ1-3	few	TGTGCCAGCAGCCAAGTAGGAGGCTCTGGAAACACCATATATTTT	CASSQVGGSGNTIYF
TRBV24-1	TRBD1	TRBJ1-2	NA	TGTGCCACCAGTGATTCCGGACAGGCTTTTCCTAACTATGGCTACACCTTC	CATSDSGQAFPNYGYTF